These T cell receptor beta chains were read from a single sample in a study of CD8 T cells in ankylosing spondylitis. TCRdb recomputed calls from the 5' RACE reads with MiXCR, one row per CDR3 protein. The sample consists of 150,000 to 200,000 distinct CDR3 sequences, under 15% of them appearing once. Sequencing used blood, either unsorted or a sorted T cell fraction (not recorded which). The source of these receptors is a female donor with ankylosing spondylitis or in good health (not recorded which). Each CDR3 is given with its conserved first and last residue. A D gene is named only where the DNA matches it firmly. The listing skips clone size in some rows; elsewhere it reads once, few, many or a size class.

clone_size | j_call | d_call | v_call | cdr3_nt | cdr3_aa
many | TRBJ1-5 | NA | TRBV10-3 | TGTGCCATCTCCCAGGGAATAGAGAATCAGCCCCAGCATTTT | CAISQGIENQPQHF
many | TRBJ1-5 | NA | TRBV7-9 | TGTGCCAGCAGTGATCCAGGGTTCGATCAGCCCCAGCATTTT | CASSDPGFDQPQHF
many | TRBJ1-1 | NA | TRBV4-3 | TGCGCCAGCAGCCAAGAATTCGACACAGGGTGGGGAATTGAAGCTTTCTTT | CASSQEFDTGWGIEAFF
NA | TRBJ2-1 | NA | TRBV25-1 | TGTGCCAGCTCCGTGTGGAGGGGGCACGCGGATGAGCAGTTCTTC | CASSVWRGHADEQFF
NA | TRBJ2-5 | NA | TRBV7-9 | TGTGCCAGCAGCGGAGAAGCGGGCGAGTACCAAGAGACCCAGTACTTC | CASSGEAGEYQETQYF
few | TRBJ2-7 | NA | TRBV4-2 | TGTGCCAGCAGCCGCAGCGACAGCTCCTACGAGCAGTACTTC | CASSRSDSSYEQYF
many | TRBJ1-2 | NA | TRBV6-5 | TGTGCCAGCAGTTACGGCAGGGGCTATGGCTACACCTTC | CASSYGRGYGYTF
many | TRBJ1-1 | NA | TRBV14 | TGTGCCCCGGCCCAGGGGACGAACACTGAAGCTTTCTTT | CAPAQGTNTEAFF
many | TRBJ2-5 | NA | TRBV3-1 | TGTGCCAGCAGCCAAGACCAAGAGACCCAGTACTTC | CASSQDQETQYF
many | TRBJ2-3 | NA | TRBV3-1 | TGTGCCAGCAGCCACTCGGACAGACCTAGCACAGATACGCAGTATTTT | CASSHSDRPSTDTQYF
many | TRBJ2-2 | NA | TRBV7-2 | TGTGCCAGCAGGGACGGGACTGGAGTAAACACCGGGGAGCTGTTTTTT | CASRDGTGVNTGELFF
many | TRBJ2-3 | NA | TRBV29-1 | TGCAGCGCAACTATTGGCGGGACTGATACGCAGTATTTT | CSATIGGTDTQYF
many | TRBJ1-2 | NA | TRBV3-1 | TGTGCCAGCAGCCAAAAACAGTCGTTGACTGTCTACACCTTC | CASSQKQSLTVYTF
many | TRBJ2-1 | NA | TRBV9 | TGTGCCAGCAGCGTATTCAACCTAGCCGGGGATGAGCAGTTCTTC | CASSVFNLAGDEQFF
few | TRBJ1-2 | NA | TRBV4-3 | TGCGCCAGCAGCCAAGATGGCGTAGGCCGCCTTAACTATGGCTACACCTTC | CASSQDGVGRLNYGYTF
many | TRBJ2-2 | NA | TRBV24-1 | TGTGCCACCAGTCTGGACGTTGGTGGGCTGTTTTTT | CATSLDVGGLFF
NA | TRBJ2-7 | NA | TRBV30 | TGTGCCTGGCCACGTAAGCGGTACGAGCAGTACTTC | CAWPRKRYEQYF
many | TRBJ2-2 | NA | TRBV5-1 | TGCGCCAGCAGCTTGACACTGGGGAACACCGGGGAGCTGTTTTTT | CASSLTLGNTGELFF